What follows is one T cell receptor (beta chain) and its context. In the original workflow: For nucleated cells, counts were estimated from reference gene primer amplification. Sequenced by immunoSEQ multiplex PCR; TCRdb stores in-frame clones only, minus some. D and trimming come from the DNA, and the V and J calls and clone size come from that table. The sample lists approximately 180,000 clones; roughly 79% were seen once. This specimen belongs to a study of blood T cell repertoires in COVID-19. Whole-study context: Acute and convalescent COVID-19 samples came from the United States, Italy and Spain. PBMCs, B-cell-depleted T cells, or T cells provided the cDNA or gDNA that made up the material.

Seattle cases were enrolled at active infection and followed longitudinally. The V and J ends lost 7 bases and 3 bases respectively, with 9 bases between them. This CDR3 is built from 12 residues. Sequencing was performed on peripheral blood. The clonotype was recovered from a woman aged 80 or older with COVID-19, enrolled during active disease. This chain links TRBV12-3 or TRBV12-4 with TRBJ1-2; D possibly corresponds to TRBD1 (6 bases). CDR3 residues: CASTNRDYGYTF. CDR3 nucleotides: TGTGCCAGCACCAACAGGGACTATGGCTACACCTTC.